The clone carrying this TCR beta chain occurred a few times. The source of the sample is a study of naive and memory T cell subsets. Germline V CDR1 and CDR2: MNHEY, SMNVEV (reference sequence). Trimming removed 3 bases at V and 0 bases at J, with 6 bases between. This CDR3 spans 15 amino acids. An equimolar mix of two oligonucleotides served as the beta constant-region primer for TRBC1 and TRBC2. Nested alpha and beta constant-region primers with the SP2 primer drove four PCR rounds on ligated cDNA. TCRdb recomputed calls from the UMI-ligation and nested PCR reads with MiXCR, one row per CDR3 protein. The sample shows some 83,000 distinct CDR3 sequences, 9% to 9.5% of them seen only once.

The chain links TRBV27 to TRBJ2-6; D might be TRBD2 (5 bases). Source material: naive CD8+ T cells from blood. This TCR came from a human donor in good health. The DNA for the CDR3 is TGTGCCAGCAGTTTCGGACTCTCTGGGGCCAACGTCCTGACTTTC. Its translation is CASSFGLSGANVLTF.